This record concerns one TCR beta chain sequence. Generated by immunoSEQ multiplex PCR, the TCRdb table keeps only in-frame clones and is missing some. The repertoire holds some 520,000 clones, with nearly 90% as singletons. The data derive from a study of blood T cell repertoires in COVID-19. V shed 6 bases and J shed 4 bases, with 12 bases lying between them. The germline gives CDR1 SQVTM, CDR2 ANQGSEA. This CDR3 has 12 amino acids. Source material: peripheral blood. The chain has TRBV29-1 and TRBJ1-2, with a weak D call TRBD1 (6 bases). The clonotype comes from a man between 18 and 29 years old with COVID-19, enrolled during active disease. CDR3 DNA: TGCAGCGTAAGGACAGCCCTCTATGGCTACACCTTC. It specifies CSVRTALYGYTF.